Shown below are 5 T cell receptor beta chains from a single sample sequenced in a study of cytomegalovirus exposure and HLA in healthy donors. TCRdb keeps only in-frame clones here, not all; method: immunoSEQ multiplex PCR. The data show some 99,000 clones, about nine tenths seen once. The sample was PBMCs. The receptors derive from a woman younger than 30 in good health and CMV-seronegative.

The rearrangement links TRBV28 to TRBJ2-7; D is perhaps TRBD2 (5 bases). This CDR3 is 14 amino acids long. The V gene lost 6 bases and the J gene lost 7 bases, with 19 bases spanning the gap. The germline CDR1 and CDR2 sequences are MDHEN and SYDVKM. The CDR3 nucleotides read TGTGCCAGCAGCTCCGAGCGGAAAACCCAAGAGCAGTACTTC. This encodes CASSSERKTQEQYF.

The chain has TRBV30 and TRBJ1-6; D is unresolved. The germline CDR1 and CDR2 sequences are GTSNPN and SVGIG (reference sequence). The CDR3 contains 15 residues. Trimming took 1 base from V and 8 from J, leaving 15 bases between them. CDR3 sequence (DNA): TGTGCCTGGAGTGGGGTTCACGTGGACTATTCACCCCTCCACTTT. Amino acid sequence: CAWSGVHVDYSPLHF.

This rearrangement joins TRBV4-3 to TRBJ2-2, with 9 bases that match TRBD2. Germline assignment: CDR1 LGHNA and CDR2 YSLEER. J lost 4 bases, V lost 4 bases, and 7 bases had no gene match. The CDR3 spans 16 residues. The CDR3 coding sequence is TGCGCCAGCAGCCCGCTAGGGCGGGGGGGCACCGGGGAGCTGTTTTTT. Translating gives CASSPLGRGGTGELFF.

The V call is TRBV27, the J call TRBJ1-2; no reliable D call. The V gene lost 10 bases and the J gene lost 1 base, with 13 bases spanning the gap. The CDR3 runs to 13 residues. Germline V gene lookup returns CDR1 MNHEY and CDR2 SMNVEV (reference sequence). In DNA, the CDR3 is TGTGCCACCTTTTCCTATCATAACTATGGCTACACCTTC. Translated: CATFSYHNYGYTF.

The chain links TRBV27 to TRBJ2-7; 7 nucleotides match TRBD2. Germline V gives CDR1 MNHEY, CDR2 SMNVEV (reference sequence). The CDR3 runs to 14 residues. The J segment lost 2 bases and the V segment lost 2 bases, leaving 3 bases of the junction unmatched. The CDR3 sequence: CASSLIGGTYEQYF. The CDR3 DNA follows: TGTGCCAGCAGTTTAATCGGGGGGACCTACGAGCAGTACTTC.